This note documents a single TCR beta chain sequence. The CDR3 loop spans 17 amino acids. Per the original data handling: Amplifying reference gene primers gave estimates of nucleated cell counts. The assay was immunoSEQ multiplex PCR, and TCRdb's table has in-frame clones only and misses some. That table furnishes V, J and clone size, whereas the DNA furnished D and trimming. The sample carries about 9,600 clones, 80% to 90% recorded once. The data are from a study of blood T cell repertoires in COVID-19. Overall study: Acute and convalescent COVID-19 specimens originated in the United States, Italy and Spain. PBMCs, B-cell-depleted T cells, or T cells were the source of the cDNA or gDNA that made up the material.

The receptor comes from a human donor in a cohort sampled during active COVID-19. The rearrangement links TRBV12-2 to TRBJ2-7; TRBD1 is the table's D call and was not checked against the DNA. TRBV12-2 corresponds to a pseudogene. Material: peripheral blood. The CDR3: CASRLVGLTGSPYEQYF. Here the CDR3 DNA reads TGTGCAAGTCGCTTAGTAGGCCTGACAGGATCCCCCTACGAGCAGTACTTC.